This TCR beta chain is drawn from a study of blood T cell repertoires in COVID-19 (dated by TCRdb to the early 2020s). Context from the whole study: Samples from collaborators originated in the United States, Italy and Spain and spanned both the acute and convalescent phases of COVID-19. Samples were obtained from the ongoing ImmuneRACE study (first 160 participants) and from roughly 1,300 subjects provided by 6 global collaborators. The prospective study material was composed of cDNA or gDNA derived from T cells, B-cell-depleted T cells, or PBMCs. A de-identified subject ID, COVID-19 status, age in years and sex were almost always included in the sample metadata. A freely available public database, intended as a resource for researchers studying the immune response to SARS-CoV-2, is where the repertoires were released. Subjects who had been exposed to COVID-19, were actively infected with it, or had recovered from it provided the deeply sampled blood TCRbeta repertoires that made up the dataset. HLA class I and class II types, where available, came from metadata supplied by the sample provider rather than from assay-based typing. Broad study findings and their caveats: The quantity of clinical and demographic metadata differed by source and by participant and was supplied without curation.

About this clone itself: No cognate antigen has been identified for it. Qualities for individual bases were not recorded, and no much larger clone is one base off.

Whole blood was collected in K2EDTA tubes by collaborating institutions according to the institutions' own protocols. For TCRbeta analysis, collaborator samples were shipped as frozen whole blood, as isolated PBMCs, or as DNA extracted from either sample type. TCRbeta CDR3 regions were amplified from genomic DNA using the immunoSEQ Assay, a bias-controlled multiplex PCR. Per the authors' processing: Within the assay, amplification of reference gene primers was used to estimate how many nucleated cells each sample contained. To quantify the absolute abundance of each unique TCRbeta CDR3 rearrangement, sequence reads were collapsed and filtered. Productive Simpson clonality was computed per sample as the square root of Simpson's diversity index over productive rearrangements. TCRdb limited this immuneACCESS table to in-frame rearrangements with V and J called. A share of clones is missing; checked studies link under half to unresolved V genes, and the rest is unexplained. V and J calls and clone size follow that table, whereas D and trimming were derived from the DNA. The sample table shows 40,000 to 50,000 clones, and 80% to 90% are seen once. More than 5% of the sample is held by the ten biggest clonotypes.

The CDR3, cysteine through phenylalanine, is 13 amino acids long. Of all the DNA, just the CDR3 is kept, 39 bases in frame from base 1. CDR1 SEHNR and CDR2 FQNEAQ are derived from the germline V gene (reference sequence). The V end loses 2 bases and the J end loses 3 bases, and a stretch of 7 bases separates them. The TCR originated in a human donor in a cohort sampled during active COVID-19. The chain couples TRBV7-9 to TRBJ1-1, with the D gene call left open. Sequencing was performed on peripheral blood. The CDR3 has the sequence CASSLSVDTEAFF. The nucleotide sequence is given as TGTGCCAGCAGCTTAAGCGTGGACACTGAAGCTTTCTTT. Here the CDR3 is joined to the reference TRBV7-9 and TRBJ1-1 genes, and the full variable domain is: DTGVSQNPRHKITKRGQNVTFRCDPISEHNRLYWYRQTLGQGPEFLTYFQNEAQLEKSRLLSDRFSAERPKGSFSTLEIQRTEQGDSAMYLCASSLSVDTEAFFGQGTRLTVV.